This T cell receptor beta chain originates from a study of blood T cell repertoires in COVID-19. The wider study: From T cells, B-cell-depleted T cells, or PBMCs came the material, which was cDNA or gDNA.

Germline V lookup: CDR1 SGDLS, CDR2 YYNGEE. This CDR3 contains 16 residues. Trimming cost V 3 bases and J 0 bases; bases outside gene matches: 6. Authors' analysis steps: Estimates of nucleated cell counts were drawn from the amplification of reference gene primers. Method: immunoSEQ multiplex PCR; TCRdb's copy keeps in-frame clones and lacks some. For V, J and clone size, that table is used; D and trimming come from the DNA. The profile shows 300,000 to 500,000 clones, approximately 90% of them singletons. The material sequenced was PBMCs or T cells enriched from blood (not recorded which). The rearrangement joins TRBV9 to TRBJ2-1; 7 bases align to TRBD2. This TCR came from a young woman with acute COVID-19. CDR3 nucleotides: TGTGCCAGCAGCGCACGTAAGCGGGACTCCTACAATGAGCAGTTCTTC. This encodes CASSARKRDSYNEQFF.